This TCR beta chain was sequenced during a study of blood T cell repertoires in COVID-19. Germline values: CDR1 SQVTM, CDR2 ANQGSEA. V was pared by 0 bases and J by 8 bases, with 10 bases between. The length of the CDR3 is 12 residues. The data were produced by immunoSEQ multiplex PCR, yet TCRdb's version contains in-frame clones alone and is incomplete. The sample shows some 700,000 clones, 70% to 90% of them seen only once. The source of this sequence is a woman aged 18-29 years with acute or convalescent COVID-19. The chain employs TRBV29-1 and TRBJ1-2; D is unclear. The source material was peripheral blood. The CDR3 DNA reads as TGCAGCGTTGAAGACCTCGACGGGGGCTACACCTTC. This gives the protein CSVEDLDGGYTF.